This passage covers 14 T cell receptor beta chains from one sample sequenced in a study of T-cell memory formation after mild COVID-19. TCRdb redid the calling of the 5' RACE reads with MiXCR, one entry per CDR3 protein. The data contain 550,000 to 600,000 distinct CDR3 sequences, 20% to 25% of them singletons. Material for sequencing was PBMCs or a T cell subset sorted from them (not recorded which). The receptors were gathered from an adult woman who had mild COVID-19 (a few samples of this study predate the infection). Cell type and time point are not known.

The CDR3, as DNA: TGTGCCAGCAGCCAGGCGTTGGCGGGGCGTGCTTTCTTT. Amino acids: CASSQALAGRAFF. The J gene is TRBJ1-1, the V gene TRBV9; perhaps TRBD1 as D (5 bases). CDR3 length: 13 amino acids. Trimming pared 4 bases from V and 11 bases from J, leaving 18 bases between. The germline V gene encodes CDR1 SGDLS and CDR2 YYNGEE.

The chain couples TRBV6-1 to TRBJ2-3; D gene ambiguous. Germline-derived CDR1 and CDR2 are MNHNS and SASEGT. The CDR3 is 14 residues long. The V and J ends lost 4 bases and 2 bases respectively, with 10 bases between them. Written as DNA, the CDR3 is TGTGCCAGCAGTGGACACCGGGCCACAGATACGCAGTATTTT. It yields the protein CASSGHRATDTQYF.

This clonotype was detected a few times. The V gene is TRBV2, the J gene TRBJ2-7; 9 bases fit TRBD2. V shed 4 bases, J shed 4 bases, and the junction held 11 bases outside the gene matches. The CDR3 spans 16 residues. Germline CDR1 is SNHLY and CDR2 is FYNNEI. CDR3: CASSGDGGLARYEQYF. DNA of the CDR3: TGTGCCAGCAGTGGGGACGGGGGACTAGCAAGGTACGAGCAGTACTTC.

This clonotype came up many times. The chain is built from TRBV7-9 and TRBJ1-2; 7 nucleotides agree with TRBD1. With 5 bases clipped from V and 7 bases from J, the junction kept 7 bases outside the gene matches. The CDR3 covers 13 residues. CDR1 and CDR2 from the germline V gene are SEHNR and FQNEAQ (reference sequence). CDR3 bases: TGTGCCAGCAGCACCCGAAGGGGGCTTGGCTACACCTTC. Protein sequence: CASSTRRGLGYTF. The full variable domain, in which reference TRBV7-9 and TRBJ1-2 provide the parts outside the CDR3, is DTGVSQNPRHKITKRGQNVTFRCDPISEHNRLYWYRQTLGQGPEFLTYFQNEAQLEKSRLLSDRFSAERPKGSFSTLEIQRTEQGDSAMYLCASSTRRGLGYTFGSGTRLTVV.

The sample holds a few counts of this clonotype. V usage is TRBV21-1 and J usage is TRBJ2-5; TRBD1 is the table's D call, not checked against the DNA. TRBV21-1 represents a pseudogene. CDR3 length: 17 amino acids. The CDR3: CASSKARQGAVEETQYF. CDR3 sequence (DNA): TGTGCCAGCAGCAAAGCGCGACAGGGGGCCGTGGAAGAGACCCAGTACTTC.

In this sample, this clonotype turned up a few times. The V and J genes are TRBV10-3 and TRBJ2-7; no reliable D call. CDR3 length: 14 amino acids. Germline-derived CDR1 and CDR2 are ENHRY and SYGVKD. Deletions cut 3 bases from V and 2 bases from J, with 11 bases between. CDR3 loop: CAISEVQSPYEQYF. The CDR3 region has the DNA TGTGCCATCAGTGAAGTCCAAAGCCCCTACGAGCAGTACTTC.

The chain is built from TRBV5-1 and TRBJ1-2; D uncertain. Between the trimmed V and J ends, which lost 4 bases and 8 bases, there was a span of 21 bases. Germline CDR1 reads SGHRS; CDR2 reads YFSETQ. The CDR3 is made up of 15 amino acids. CDR3 sequence reads: CASSPTNPRMEGYTF. The CDR3 DNA reads TGCGCCAGCAGCCCCACCAACCCCCGAATGGAAGGCTACACCTTC.

This clonotype was seen at least ten times. The chain combines TRBV20-1 with TRBJ1-6; a possible D gene is TRBD1 (5 bases). This CDR3 contains 15 residues. Trimming cost V 6 bases and J 0 bases, with 12 bases left between them. Germline V gene data show CDR1 as DFQATT and CDR2 as SNEGSKA (reference sequence). The CDR3 region has the DNA TGCAGTGCGGGACCCTCTAGCTCCTATAATTCACCCCTCCACTTT. Its protein product is CSAGPSSSYNSPLHF.

The CDR3 DNA reads TGTGCCAGAACGAGTCGGGCGATTAACTATGGCTACACCTTC. Protein sequence: CARTSRAINYGYTF. This chain uses TRBV6-5 with TRBJ1-2; D remains unclear. The CDR3 sequence is 14 residues long. Germline V gene sequence: CDR1 MNHEY, CDR2 SVGAGI. Trimming took off 9 bases at V and 1 base at J, with 15 bases between the two ends.

This clonotype was counted between two and nine times. The chain uses TRBV20-1 and TRBJ2-2, with D uncertain. V lost 5 bases, J lost 1 base, and 8 bases lay in between. CDR1 DFQATT and CDR2 SNEGSKA come from the germline V gene (reference sequence). CDR3 size: 13 residues. The CDR3 DNA follows: TGCAGTGCTGGACCCGGGAACACCGGGGAGCTGTTTTTT. Translated, it gives CSAGPGNTGELFF.

There are a few counts of this clonotype. V is TRBV6-5 and J is TRBJ2-1; D is possibly TRBD1 (6 bases). Trimming stripped 6 bases from V and 12 bases from J, with 12 bases between. CDR3 length equals 11 residues. The germline gives CDR1 MNHEY, CDR2 SVGAGI. CDR3 amino acids: CASRRGWVQFF. Here the CDR3 DNA reads TGTGCCAGCAGAAGGGGGTGGGTGCAGTTCTTC.

V usage is TRBV18 and J usage is TRBJ2-5; D ambiguous. The germline V and J ends were trimmed by 0 bases and 5 bases, with 7 bases remaining between them. Germline V gene data show CDR1 as KGHSH and CDR2 as LQKENI. This CDR3 region has 13 residues. CDR3 region: CASSPPVVETQYF. CDR3 sequence (DNA): TGTGCCAGCTCACCACCGGTGGTGGAGACCCAGTACTTC.

V usage is TRBV12-3 or TRBV12-4 and J usage is TRBJ2-1, with 11 bases identical to TRBD2. The CDR3 runs 15 residues. Trimming cost V 6 bases and J 6 bases; bases outside gene matches: 7. CDR3 region: CASRLGLAESNEQFF. CDR3 sequence (DNA): TGTGCCAGCAGATTGGGACTAGCGGAGTCCAATGAGCAGTTCTTC.

In DNA form, the CDR3 reads TGTGCCATCAGCTCGACTGAAAGCTCCTACGAGCAGTACTTC. Translation: CAISSTESSYEQYF. The rearrangement links TRBV10-3 to TRBJ2-7, with D uncertain. Trimming shortened V by 6 bases and J by 0 bases, and 12 bases separated the two germline ends. From germline, CDR1 is ENHRY and CDR2 SYGVKD. This CDR3 is 14 amino acids long.